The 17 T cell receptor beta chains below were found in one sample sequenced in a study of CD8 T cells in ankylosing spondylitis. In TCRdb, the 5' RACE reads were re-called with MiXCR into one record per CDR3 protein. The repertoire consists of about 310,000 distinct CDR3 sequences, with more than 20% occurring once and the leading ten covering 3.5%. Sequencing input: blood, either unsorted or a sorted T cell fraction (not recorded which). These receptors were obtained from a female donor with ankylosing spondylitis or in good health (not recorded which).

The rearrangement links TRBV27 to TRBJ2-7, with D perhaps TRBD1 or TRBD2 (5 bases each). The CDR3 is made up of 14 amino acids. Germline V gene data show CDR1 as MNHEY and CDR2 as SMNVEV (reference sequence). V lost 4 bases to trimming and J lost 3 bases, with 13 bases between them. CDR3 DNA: TGTGCCAGCAGTTCCCGTCCTGGGGGCTACGAGCAGTACTTC. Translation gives CASSSRPGGYEQYF.

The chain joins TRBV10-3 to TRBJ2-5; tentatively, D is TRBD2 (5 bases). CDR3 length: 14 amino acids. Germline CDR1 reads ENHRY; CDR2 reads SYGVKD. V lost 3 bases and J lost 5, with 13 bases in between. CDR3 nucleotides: TGTGCCATCAGTGAAGGTTGGGAGTATGAGACCCAGTACTTC. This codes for CAISEGWEYETQYF.

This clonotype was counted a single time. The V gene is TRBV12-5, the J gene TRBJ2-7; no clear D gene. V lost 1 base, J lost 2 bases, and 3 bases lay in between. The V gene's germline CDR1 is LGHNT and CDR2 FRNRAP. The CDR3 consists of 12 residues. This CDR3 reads CASGLGTYEQYF. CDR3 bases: TGTGCTAGTGGTTTGGGTACCTACGAGCAGTACTTC. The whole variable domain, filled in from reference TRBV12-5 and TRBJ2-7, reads DARVTQTPRHKVTEMGQEVTMRCQPILGHNTVFWYRQTMMQGLELLAYFRNRAPLDDSGMPKDRFSAEMPDATLATLKIQPSEPRDSAVYFCASGLGTYEQYFGPGTRLTVT.

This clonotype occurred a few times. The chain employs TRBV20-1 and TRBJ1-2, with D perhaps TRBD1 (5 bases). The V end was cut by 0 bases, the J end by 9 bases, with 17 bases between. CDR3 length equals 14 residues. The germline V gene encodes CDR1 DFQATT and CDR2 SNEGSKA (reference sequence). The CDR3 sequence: CSARDPLRGFRYTF. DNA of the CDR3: TGCAGTGCTAGAGATCCGCTTAGGGGTTTTCGCTACACCTTC.

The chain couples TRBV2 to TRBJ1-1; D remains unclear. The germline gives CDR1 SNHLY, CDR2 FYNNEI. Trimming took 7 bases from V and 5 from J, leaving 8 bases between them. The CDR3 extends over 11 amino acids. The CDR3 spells CASIWVTEAFF. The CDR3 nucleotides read TGTGCCAGCATTTGGGTTACTGAAGCTTTCTTT.

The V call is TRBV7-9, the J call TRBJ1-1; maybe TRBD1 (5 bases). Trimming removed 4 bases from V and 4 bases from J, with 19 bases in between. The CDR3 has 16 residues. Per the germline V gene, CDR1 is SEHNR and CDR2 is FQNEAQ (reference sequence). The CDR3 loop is CASSSGDRPWGTEAFF. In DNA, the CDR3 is TGTGCCAGCAGCTCGGGGGACCGACCCTGGGGCACTGAAGCTTTCTTT.

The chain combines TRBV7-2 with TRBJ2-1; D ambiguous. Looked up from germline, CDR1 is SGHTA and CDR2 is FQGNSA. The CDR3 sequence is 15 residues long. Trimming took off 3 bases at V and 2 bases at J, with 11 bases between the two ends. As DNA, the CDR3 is TGTGCCAGCAGCTTTCAAACGGCCCCCTACAATGAGCAGTTCTTC. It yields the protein CASSFQTAPYNEQFF.

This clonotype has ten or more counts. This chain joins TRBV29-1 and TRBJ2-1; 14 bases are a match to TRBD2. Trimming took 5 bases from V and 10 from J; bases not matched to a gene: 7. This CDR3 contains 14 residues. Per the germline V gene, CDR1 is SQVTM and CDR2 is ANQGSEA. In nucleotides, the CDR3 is TGCAGCGTTCAGACTAGCGGGAGGGCCCTGGAGCAGTTCTTC. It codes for CSVQTSGRALEQFF.

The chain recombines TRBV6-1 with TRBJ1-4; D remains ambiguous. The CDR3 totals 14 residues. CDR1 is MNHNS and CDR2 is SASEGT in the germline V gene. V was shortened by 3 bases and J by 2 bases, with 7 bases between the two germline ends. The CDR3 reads CASSDSWTNEKLFF. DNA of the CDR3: TGTGCCAGCAGTGATAGTTGGACTAATGAAAAACTGTTTTTT.

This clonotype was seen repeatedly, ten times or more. DNA for the CDR3: TGCAGTGCCTCACTCCGACTAGCGGGAACGCTCGAGCAGTACTTC. It translates to CSASLRLAGTLEQYF. The rearrangement links TRBV20-1 to TRBJ2-7; 11 bases align to TRBD2. The CDR3 consists of 15 residues. Trimming removed 6 bases from V and 6 bases from J; junction bases left unmatched: 13. CDR1 is DFQATT, CDR2 SNEGSKA, per germline (reference sequence).

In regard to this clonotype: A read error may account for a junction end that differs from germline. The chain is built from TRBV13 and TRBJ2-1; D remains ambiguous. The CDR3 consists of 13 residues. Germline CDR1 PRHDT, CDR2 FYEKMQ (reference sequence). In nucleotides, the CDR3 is TGTGCCATCAGCTTAGGCAGGAACAATGAGCAGTTCTTC. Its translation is CAISLGRNNEQFF.

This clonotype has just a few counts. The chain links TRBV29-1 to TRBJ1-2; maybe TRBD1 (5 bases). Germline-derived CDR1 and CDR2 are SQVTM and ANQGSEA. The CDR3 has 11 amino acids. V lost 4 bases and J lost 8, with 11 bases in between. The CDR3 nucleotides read TGCAGCGTTGTGCGGGGGAGCGGCTACACCTTC. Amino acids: CSVVRGSGYTF.

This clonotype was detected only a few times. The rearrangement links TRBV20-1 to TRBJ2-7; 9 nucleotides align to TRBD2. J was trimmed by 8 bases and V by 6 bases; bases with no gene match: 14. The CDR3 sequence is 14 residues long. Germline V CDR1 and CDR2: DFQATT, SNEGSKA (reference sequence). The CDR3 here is CSAQRGSGRNKQYF. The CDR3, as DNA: TGCAGTGCACAGAGGGGAAGCGGGAGGAACAAGCAGTACTTC.

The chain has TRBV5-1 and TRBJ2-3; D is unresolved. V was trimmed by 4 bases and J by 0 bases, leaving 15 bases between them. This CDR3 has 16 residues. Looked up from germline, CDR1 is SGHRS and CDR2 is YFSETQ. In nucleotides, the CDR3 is TGCGCCAGCAGCCCGGACCCAGGAACTAGCACAGATACGCAGTATTTT. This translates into CASSPDPGTSTDTQYF.

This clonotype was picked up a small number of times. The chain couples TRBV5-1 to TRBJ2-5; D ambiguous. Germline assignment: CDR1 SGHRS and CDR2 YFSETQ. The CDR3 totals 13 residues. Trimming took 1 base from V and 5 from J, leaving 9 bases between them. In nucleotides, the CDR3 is TGCGCCAGCAGCTTGTGGCCACCCGAGACCCAGTACTTC. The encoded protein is CASSLWPPETQYF.

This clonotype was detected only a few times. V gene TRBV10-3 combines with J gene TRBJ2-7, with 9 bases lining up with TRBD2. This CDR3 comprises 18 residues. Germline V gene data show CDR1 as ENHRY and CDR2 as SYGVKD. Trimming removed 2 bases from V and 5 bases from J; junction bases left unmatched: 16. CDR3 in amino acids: CAISEARSRGLASNEQYF. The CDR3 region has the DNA TGTGCCATCAGTGAGGCGAGATCGCGGGGACTAGCTAGTAACGAGCAGTACTTC.

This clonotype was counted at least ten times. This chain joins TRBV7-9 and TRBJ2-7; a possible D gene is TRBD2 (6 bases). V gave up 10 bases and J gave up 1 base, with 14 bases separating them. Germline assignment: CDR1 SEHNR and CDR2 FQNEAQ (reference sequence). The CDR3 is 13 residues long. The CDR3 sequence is CAILGGGSYEQYF. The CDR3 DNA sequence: TGTGCCATCCTGGGTGGGGGGTCCTACGAGCAGTACTTC.